The next 11 T cell receptor beta chains were all read from a single sample in a study of T-cell memory formation after mild COVID-19. TCRdb reanalysed the 5' RACE reads using MiXCR and keeps one entry per CDR3 protein. This sample has 450,000 to 650,000 distinct CDR3 sequences, with about a sixth found just once. Sequencing used PBMCs or a T cell subset sorted from them (not recorded which). These receptors all stem from an adult woman who had mild COVID-19 (a few samples of this study predate the infection). Cell type and time point are not known.

This clonotype showed up just a few times. The chain carries TRBV29-1 and TRBJ2-3, with no clear D. Germline CDR1 is SQVTM and CDR2 is ANQGSEA. The CDR3 length is 13 residues. V lost 3 bases and J 2 bases, leaving 9 bases between the germline ends. CDR3: CSVERNPTDTQYF. DNA of the CDR3: TGCAGCGTTGAGAGAAACCCCACAGATACGCAGTATTTT.

The chain employs TRBV12-3 or TRBV12-4 and TRBJ2-3; possibly TRBD1 or TRBD2 for D (5 bases each). The CDR3 has 15 amino acids. V was pared by 2 bases and J by 3 bases, with 12 bases between. Here the CDR3 reads CASSLLGRLTDTQYF. CDR3 in DNA: TGTGCCAGCAGTTTACTGGGACGCCTGACAGATACGCAGTATTTT.

J is TRBJ2-2 and V is TRBV6-5, with D possibly matching TRBD2 (6 bases). The CDR3 is 15 amino acids. Trimming left V 4 bases short and J 6 bases short, with 15 bases between. CDR1 is MNHEY and CDR2 is SVGAGI in the germline V gene. The CDR3 region has the DNA TGTGCCAGCAGTTTCTCCCGGGACTGGGCCGGGGAGCTGTTTTTT. Its protein product is CASSFSRDWAGELFF.

The sample holds a few counts of this clonotype. This chain connects TRBV6-5 to TRBJ1-1, with no clear D. V was pared by 7 bases and J by 0 bases, with 9 bases between. In germline, CDR1 is MNHEY, CDR2 SVGAGI. This CDR3 is 13 amino acids long. For the CDR3, the DNA is TGTGCCAGCACCTCACCACTGAACACTGAAGCTTTCTTT. Its protein product is CASTSPLNTEAFF.

The chain carries TRBV2 and TRBJ1-1; a weak D match, TRBD1 (6 bases). CDR3 size: 14 residues. V gave up 4 bases and J gave up 3 bases, with 12 bases separating them. The germline V gene encodes CDR1 SNHLY and CDR2 FYNNEI. The CDR3 DNA sequence: TGTGCCAGCAGTGCACAGGGCTCGGACACTGAAGCTTTCTTT. As protein: CASSAQGSDTEAFF.

This sequence joins TRBV14 and TRBJ2-1, with D unclear. V was clipped by 1 base and J by 7 bases, with 17 bases between them. Germline loops: CDR1 SGHDN, CDR2 FVKESK. There are 16 residues in the CDR3. This chain's CDR3 is CASSQVRLVRLNEQFF. The CDR3 DNA is TGTGCCAGCAGCCAAGTTAGACTGGTGAGGCTTAATGAGCAGTTCTTC.

The table lists this clonotype with a few counts. V and J are TRBV6-4 and TRBJ1-5; TRBD1 might be the D (5 bases). CDR1 and CDR2 (germline): MRHNA, SNTAGT. V was shortened by 0 bases and J by 1 base, with 13 bases between the two germline ends. This CDR3 comprises 17 residues. The CDR3: CASSDSEGADSNQPQHF. For the CDR3, the DNA is TGTGCCAGCAGTGACTCTGAAGGGGCAGACAGCAATCAGCCCCAGCATTTT.

The CDR3 nucleotides read TGTGCCAGCAGCCCGGGACAGGGGAAATCCTACGAGCAGTACTTC. It is translated as CASSPGQGKSYEQYF. The V call is TRBV7-9, the J call TRBJ2-7, with 10 bases that match TRBD1. The V segment lost 5 bases and the J segment 1 base; nucleotides outside the gene matches: 5. The V gene's germline CDR1 is SEHNR and CDR2 FQNEAQ (reference sequence). There are 15 residues in the CDR3.

The sample holds a few counts of this clonotype. The rearrangement joins TRBV30 to TRBJ1-4; D unresolved. CDR3 size: 12 residues. CDR1 is GTSNPN and CDR2 is SVGIG in the germline V gene (reference sequence). V dropped 0 bases and J dropped 11 bases, with 10 bases sitting between them. CDR3 nucleotides: TGTGCCTGGAGTGTTCGGGCTGGGAAACTGTTTTTT. It translates to CAWSVRAGKLFF.

The chain recombines TRBV5-1 with TRBJ2-3; D may be TRBD2 (6 bases). V dropped 0 bases and J dropped 2 bases, with 13 bases sitting between them. The CDR3 is 16 amino acids. In germline, CDR1 is SGHRS, CDR2 YFSETQ. In nucleotides, the CDR3 is TGCGCCAGCAGCTTGGGTGGTAGCGGAGCCACAGATACGCAGTATTTT. Its protein is CASSLGGSGATDTQYF.

CDR3 sequence: CASSLAEVELGRETQYF. CDR3 sequence (DNA): TGTGCCAGCAGCTTGGCCGAGGTTGAGTTAGGGAGGGAGACCCAGTACTTC. The V and J genes are TRBV5-5 and TRBJ2-5; TRBD2 is a possible D gene (6 bases). Germline CDR1 and CDR2: SGHKS and YYEKEE (reference sequence). The CDR3 spans 17 residues. V shed 0 bases and J shed 5 bases, with 20 bases lying between them.